Listed below are T cell receptor beta chains from one sample, sequenced in a study of glioma-infiltrating T cells after dendritic cell vaccination. Data came from immunoSEQ multiplex PCR; TCRdb stores just in-frame clones and leaves some out. This sample has roughly 87,000 clones, with over 80% found just once. Here the sequenced sample was blood, taken after dendritic cell vaccination. The source of these receptors is a human donor with glioblastoma. CDR3s include the opening cysteine and the closing phenylalanine or tryptophan. D genes are given only for firm matches. Clone size, where shown, is once, few, many, or a class for clones that have expanded.

J gene: TRBJ1-1
D gene: NA
V gene: TRBV29-1
CDR3 length: 13
clone size: NA
CDR3 protein: CSGRRGMNTEAFF
CDR3 DNA: TGCAGCGGGAGAAGGGGCATGAACACTGAAGCTTTCTTT

J gene: TRBJ1-5
D gene: NA
V gene: TRBV19
CDR3 length: 15
clone size: NA
CDR3 protein: CASSEILSRDQPQHF
CDR3 DNA: TGTGCCAGTAGTGAAATCCTTTCTCGGGATCAGCCCCAGCATTTT

J gene: TRBJ1-6
D gene: NA
V gene: TRBV6-5
CDR3 length: 12
clone size: NA
CDR3 protein: CASKDGDSPLHF
CDR3 DNA: TGTGCCAGCAAAGACGGGGATTCACCCCTCCACTTT

J gene: TRBJ1-1
D gene: TRBD1
V gene: TRBV7-2
CDR3 length: 13
clone size: NA
CDR3 protein: CASTGQVNTEAFF
CDR3 DNA: TGTGCCAGCACCGGACAGGTGAACACTGAAGCTTTCTTT

J gene: TRBJ2-7
D gene: NA
V gene: TRBV10-3
CDR3 length: 14
clone size: NA
CDR3 protein: CAISETGTINEQYF
CDR3 DNA: TGTGCCATCAGTGAGACAGGGACCATTAACGAGCAGTACTTC

J gene: TRBJ1-6
D gene: TRBD1
V gene: TRBV25-1
CDR3 length: 14
clone size: NA
CDR3 protein: CASNNRGNHSPLHF
CDR3 DNA: TGTGCCAGCAACAACAGGGGTAACCATTCACCCCTCCACTTT

J gene: TRBJ1-3
D gene: NA
V gene: TRBV19
CDR3 length: 15
clone size: NA
CDR3 protein: CASSIAVENGNTIYF
CDR3 DNA: TGTGCCAGTAGTATTGCGGTCGAAAATGGAAACACCATATATTTT

J gene: TRBJ1-1
D gene: NA
V gene: TRBV6-5
CDR3 length: 14
clone size: NA
CDR3 protein: CASTPGGPNTEAFF
CDR3 DNA: TGTGCCAGCACCCCCGGGGGACCTAACACTGAAGCTTTCTTT

J gene: TRBJ1-1
D gene: NA
V gene: TRBV6-1
CDR3 length: 12
clone size: once
CDR3 protein: CASSEPISGAFF
CDR3 DNA: TGTGCCAGCAGTGAACCTATTTCTGGAGCTTTCTTT

J gene: TRBJ2-5
D gene: NA
V gene: TRBV10-3
CDR3 length: 15
clone size: once
CDR3 protein: CAISESFENQETQYF
CDR3 DNA: TGTGCCATCAGTGAGTCTTTCGAGAACCAAGAGACCCAGTACTTC

J gene: TRBJ1-1
D gene: NA
V gene: TRBV5-1
CDR3 length: 15
clone size: NA
CDR3 protein: CASSPLLTGKTEAFF
CDR3 DNA: TGCGCCAGCAGCCCGCTACTGACAGGAAAGACTGAAGCTTTCTTT

J gene: TRBJ2-3
D gene: TRBD2
V gene: TRBV7-2
CDR3 length: 15
clone size: NA
CDR3 protein: CASSEASGATDTQYF
CDR3 DNA: TGTGCCAGCAGTGAGGCTAGCGGGGCCACAGATACGCAGTATTTT

J gene: TRBJ2-2
D gene: NA
V gene: TRBV6-1
CDR3 length: 14
clone size: once
CDR3 protein: CASTTTGTVGELFF
CDR3 DNA: TGTGCCAGCACCACGACAGGCACGGTCGGGGAGCTGTTTTTT

J gene: TRBJ2-7
D gene: TRBD2
V gene: TRBV11-2
CDR3 length: 17
clone size: few
CDR3 protein: CASSYDWGGGLSYEQYF
CDR3 DNA: TGTGCCAGCAGCTACGACTGGGGGGGTGGGTTAAGCTACGAGCAGTACTTC

J gene: TRBJ1-1
D gene: NA
V gene: TRBV9
CDR3 length: 15
clone size: NA
CDR3 protein: CASSPGAGGGTEAFF
CDR3 DNA: TGTGCCAGCAGCCCCGGGGCGGGGGGGGGCACTGAAGCTTTCTTT

J gene: TRBJ1-6
D gene: NA
V gene: TRBV18
CDR3 length: 16
clone size: NA
CDR3 protein: CASSPSGGSYNSPLHF
CDR3 DNA: TGTGCCAGCTCACCCTCTGGAGGCTCCTATAATTCACCCCTCCACTTT

J gene: TRBJ2-3
D gene: TRBD1
V gene: TRBV4-1
CDR3 length: 17
clone size: NA
CDR3 protein: CASSSDGDRTGTDTQYF
CDR3 DNA: TGCGCCAGCAGCTCGGACGGGGACAGGACTGGCACAGATACGCAGTATTTT

J gene: TRBJ2-3
D gene: TRBD2
V gene: TRBV7-3
CDR3 length: 14
clone size: NA
CDR3 protein: CATQALAGSDTQYF
CDR3 DNA: TGTGCCACCCAGGCGCTAGCGGGCTCAGATACGCAGTATTTT

J gene: TRBJ2-6
D gene: NA
V gene: TRBV9
CDR3 length: 15
clone size: NA
CDR3 protein: CASSVESSGANVLTF
CDR3 DNA: TGTGCCAGCAGCGTCGAGAGCTCTGGGGCCAACGTCCTGACTTTC

J gene: TRBJ1-1
D gene: NA
V gene: TRBV4-2
CDR3 length: 15
clone size: NA
CDR3 protein: CASSQVRGLNTEAFF
CDR3 DNA: TGTGCCAGCAGCCAAGTCAGGGGCTTGAACACTGAAGCTTTCTTT

J gene: TRBJ1-5
D gene: NA
V gene: TRBV2
CDR3 length: 14
clone size: NA
CDR3 protein: CASTRGGRNQPQHF
CDR3 DNA: TGTGCCAGCACTAGGGGGGGCAGAAATCAGCCCCAGCATTTT

J gene: TRBJ2-3
D gene: NA
V gene: TRBV7-2
CDR3 length: 16
clone size: NA
CDR3 protein: CASSLARASNTDTQYF
CDR3 DNA: TGTGCCAGCAGCTTAGCGCGGGCTTCAAACACAGATACGCAGTATTTT